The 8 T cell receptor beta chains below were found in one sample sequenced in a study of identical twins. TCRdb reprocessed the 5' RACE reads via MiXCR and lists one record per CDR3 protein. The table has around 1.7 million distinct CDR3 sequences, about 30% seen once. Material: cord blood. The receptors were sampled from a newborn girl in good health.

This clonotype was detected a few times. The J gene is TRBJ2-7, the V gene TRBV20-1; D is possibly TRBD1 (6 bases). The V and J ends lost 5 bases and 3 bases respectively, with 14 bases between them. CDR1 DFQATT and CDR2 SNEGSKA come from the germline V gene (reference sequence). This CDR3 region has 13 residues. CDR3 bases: TGCAGTGCTGGCCGACGGACAGACTACGAGCAGTACTTC. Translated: CSAGRRTDYEQYF.

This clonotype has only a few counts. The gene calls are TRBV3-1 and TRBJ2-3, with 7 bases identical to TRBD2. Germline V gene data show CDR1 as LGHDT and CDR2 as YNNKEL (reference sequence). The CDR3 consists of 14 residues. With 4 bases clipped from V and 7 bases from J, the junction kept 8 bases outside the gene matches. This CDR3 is CASSRVTSVNTQYF. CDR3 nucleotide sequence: TGTGCCAGCAGCCGGGTTACTAGCGTGAATACGCAGTATTTT.

The CDR3 is CASSLDYIQETQYF. The CDR3, as DNA: TGTGCCAGCAGTTTGGACTATATCCAAGAGACCCAGTACTTC. This rearrangement joins TRBV12-3 or TRBV12-4 to TRBJ2-5; possibly TRBD2 for D (6 bases). This CDR3 has 14 residues. V was trimmed by 3 bases and J by 1 base, leaving 9 bases between them.

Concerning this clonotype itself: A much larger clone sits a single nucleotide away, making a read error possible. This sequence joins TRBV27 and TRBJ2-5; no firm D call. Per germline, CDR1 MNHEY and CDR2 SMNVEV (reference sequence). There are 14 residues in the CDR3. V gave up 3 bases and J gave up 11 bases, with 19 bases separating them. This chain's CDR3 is CASSFTRKTNEQYF. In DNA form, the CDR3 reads TGTGCCAGCAGTTTTACTCGAAAAACCAATGAGCAGTACTTC.

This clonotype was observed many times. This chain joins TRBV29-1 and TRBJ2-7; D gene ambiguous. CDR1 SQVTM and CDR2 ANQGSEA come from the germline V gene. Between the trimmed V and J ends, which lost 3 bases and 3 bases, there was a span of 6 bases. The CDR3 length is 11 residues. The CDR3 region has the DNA TGCAGCGTTGATTTCAACTACGAGCAGTACTTC. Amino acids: CSVDFNYEQYF.

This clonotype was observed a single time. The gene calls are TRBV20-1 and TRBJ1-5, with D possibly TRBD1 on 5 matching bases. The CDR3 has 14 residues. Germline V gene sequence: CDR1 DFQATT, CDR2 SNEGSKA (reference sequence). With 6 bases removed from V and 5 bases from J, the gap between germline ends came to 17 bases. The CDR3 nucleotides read TGCAGTGCCGCTCAGGGATCGGCGCATCAGCCCCAGCATTTT. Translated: CSAAQGSAHQPQHF.

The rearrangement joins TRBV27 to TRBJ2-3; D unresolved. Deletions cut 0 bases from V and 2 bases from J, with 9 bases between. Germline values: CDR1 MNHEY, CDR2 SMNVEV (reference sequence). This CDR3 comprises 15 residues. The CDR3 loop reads CASSLSPHSTDTQYF. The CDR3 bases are TGTGCCAGCAGTTTATCACCCCACTCCACAGATACGCAGTATTTT.

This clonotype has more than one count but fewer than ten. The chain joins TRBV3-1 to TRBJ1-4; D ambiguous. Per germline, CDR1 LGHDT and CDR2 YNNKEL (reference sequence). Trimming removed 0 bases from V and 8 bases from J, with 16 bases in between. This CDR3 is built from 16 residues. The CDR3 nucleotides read TGTGCCAGCAGCCAAGACCTCCCGGCCCGAGGGGAAAAACTGTTTTTT. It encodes CASSQDLPARGEKLFF. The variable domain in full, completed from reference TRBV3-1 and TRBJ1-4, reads DTAVSQTPKYLVTQMGNDKSIKCEQNLGHDTMYWYKQDSKKFLKIMFSYNNKELIINETVPNRFSPKSPDKAHLNLHINSLELGDSAVYFCASSQDLPARGEKLFFGSGTQLSVL.